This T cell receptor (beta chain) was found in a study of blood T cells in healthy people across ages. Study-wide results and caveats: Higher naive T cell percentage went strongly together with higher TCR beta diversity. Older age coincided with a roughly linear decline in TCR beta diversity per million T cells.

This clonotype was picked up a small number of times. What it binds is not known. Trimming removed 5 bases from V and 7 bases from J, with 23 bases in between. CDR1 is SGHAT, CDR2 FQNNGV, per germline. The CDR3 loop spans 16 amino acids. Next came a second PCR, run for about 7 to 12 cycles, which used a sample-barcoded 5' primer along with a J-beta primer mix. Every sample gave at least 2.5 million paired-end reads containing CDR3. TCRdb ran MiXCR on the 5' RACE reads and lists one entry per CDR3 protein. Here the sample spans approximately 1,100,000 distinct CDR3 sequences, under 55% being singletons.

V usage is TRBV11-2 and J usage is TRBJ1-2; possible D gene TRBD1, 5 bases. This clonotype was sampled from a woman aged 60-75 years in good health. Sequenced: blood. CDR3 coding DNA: TGTGCCAGCAGCCGACACGGGATGGGGGAGGCTTCTGGCTACACCTTC. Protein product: CASSRHGMGEASGYTF. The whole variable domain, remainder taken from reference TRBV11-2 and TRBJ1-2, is EAGVAQSPRYKIIEKRQSVAFWCNPISGHATLYWYQQILGQGPKLLIQFQNNGVVDDSQLPKDRFSAERLKGVDSTLKIQPAKLEDSAVYLCASSRHGMGEASGYTFGSGTRLTVV.